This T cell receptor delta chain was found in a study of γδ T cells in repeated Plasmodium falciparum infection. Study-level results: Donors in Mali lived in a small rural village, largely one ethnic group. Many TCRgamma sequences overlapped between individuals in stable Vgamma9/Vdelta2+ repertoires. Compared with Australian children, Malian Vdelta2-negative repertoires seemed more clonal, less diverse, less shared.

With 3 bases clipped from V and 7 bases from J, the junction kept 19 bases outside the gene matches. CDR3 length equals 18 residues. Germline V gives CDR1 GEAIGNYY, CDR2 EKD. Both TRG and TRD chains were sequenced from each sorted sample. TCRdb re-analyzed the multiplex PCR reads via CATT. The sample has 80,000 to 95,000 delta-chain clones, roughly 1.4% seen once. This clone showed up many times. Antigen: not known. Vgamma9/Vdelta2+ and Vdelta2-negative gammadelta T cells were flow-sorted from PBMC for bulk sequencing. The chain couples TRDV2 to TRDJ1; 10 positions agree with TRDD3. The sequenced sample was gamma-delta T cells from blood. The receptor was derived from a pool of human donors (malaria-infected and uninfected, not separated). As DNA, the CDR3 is TGTGCCTGTGACCCCCTTGACGGGGGATACGCCACCCTCGGTAAACTCATCTTT. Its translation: CACDPLDGGYATLGKLIF.